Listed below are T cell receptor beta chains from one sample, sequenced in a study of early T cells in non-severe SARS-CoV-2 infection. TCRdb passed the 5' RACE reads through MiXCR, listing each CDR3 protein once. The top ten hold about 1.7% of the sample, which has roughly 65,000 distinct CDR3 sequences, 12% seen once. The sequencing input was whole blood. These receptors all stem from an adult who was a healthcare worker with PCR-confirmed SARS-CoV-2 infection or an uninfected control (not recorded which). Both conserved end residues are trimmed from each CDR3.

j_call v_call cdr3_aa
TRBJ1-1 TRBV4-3 ASSKDVKGNTEAF
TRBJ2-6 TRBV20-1 SASPWGQGSGANVLT
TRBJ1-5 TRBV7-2 ASSFNRGSQPQH
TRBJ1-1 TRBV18 ASSPDRPSEAF
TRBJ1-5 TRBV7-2 ASSLDTGQPQH
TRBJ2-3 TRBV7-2 ASSRRLLQDTQY
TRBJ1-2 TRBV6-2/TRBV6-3 ASMQAGTGWLNT
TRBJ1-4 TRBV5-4 ASSLGTGTNEKLF
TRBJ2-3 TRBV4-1 ASSQDGARADTQY
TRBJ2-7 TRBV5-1 ASSRDGQRRGEQY
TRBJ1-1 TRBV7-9 ASSLGSVEAF
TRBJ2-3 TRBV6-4 ASSDGSSDTQY
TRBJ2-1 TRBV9 ASSVSPRQVNEQF